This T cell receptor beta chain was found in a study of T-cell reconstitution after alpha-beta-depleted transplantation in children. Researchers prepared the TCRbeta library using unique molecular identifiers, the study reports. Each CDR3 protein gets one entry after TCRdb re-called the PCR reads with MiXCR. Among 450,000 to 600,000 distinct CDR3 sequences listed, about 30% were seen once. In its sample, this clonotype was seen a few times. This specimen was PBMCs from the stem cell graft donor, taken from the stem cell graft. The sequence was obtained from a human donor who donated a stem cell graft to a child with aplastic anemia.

The CDR3 here is CASSIRGRVNTEAFF. In nucleotides, the CDR3 is TGTGCCAGTAGTATTAGGGGACGGGTGAACACTGAAGCTTTCTTT. This chain joins TRBV19 and TRBJ1-1; tentative D call: TRBD1 (5 bases). The germline V and J ends were trimmed by 3 bases and 0 bases, with 11 bases remaining between them. CDR1 is LNHDA, CDR2 SQIVND, per germline (reference sequence). This CDR3 is 15 amino acids long.